The 30 T cell receptor beta chains presented below share a single source sample, sequenced in a study of blood T cell repertoires in COVID-19. Clones were read by immunoSEQ multiplex PCR, and TCRdb kept only the in-frame ones, dropping some. Of roughly 330,000 clones in the sample, 70% to 90% were seen once. What was sequenced was peripheral blood. The receptors derive from a woman in her 50s with active or convalescent COVID-19.

The V and J genes are TRBV7-8 and TRBJ1-1, with TRBD1 matching 8 bases. This CDR3 has 15 residues. The V segment lost 5 bases and the J segment 0 bases; nucleotides outside the gene matches: 5. The germline CDR1 and CDR2 sequences are SGHVS and FQNEAQ. CDR3 sequence reads: CASSAHRGVNTEAFF. CDR3 in DNA: TGTGCCAGCAGCGCCCACAGGGGGGTGAACACTGAAGCTTTCTTT.

Points on this clone: Other DNA sequences from this sample encode an identical CDR3 as well. The CDR3 spells CASSLAGTDTQYF. CDR3 nucleotide sequence: TGTGCCAGTAGCCTGGCGGGGACAGATACGCAGTATTTT. The chain joins TRBV19 to TRBJ2-3, with D tentatively TRBD2 (6 bases). From germline, CDR1 is LNHDA and CDR2 SQIVND (reference sequence). This CDR3 region has 13 residues. V was shortened by 6 bases and J by 3 bases, with 10 bases between the two germline ends. The full variable domain, in which reference TRBV19 and TRBJ2-3 provide the parts outside the CDR3, is DGGITQSPKYLFRKEGQNVTLSCEQNLNHDAMYWYRQDPGQGLRLIYYSQIVNDFQKGDIAEGYSVSREKKESFPLTVTSAQKNPTAFYLCASSLAGTDTQYFGPGTRLTVL.

In its sample, this clone was seen a few times. The chain has TRBV5-1 and TRBJ2-1; 7 positions match TRBD1. The V gene end was trimmed by 0 bases and the J gene end by 6 bases; junction bases not matched to a gene: 6. The CDR3 is made up of 15 amino acids. Germline assignment: CDR1 SGHRS and CDR2 YFSETQ. The CDR3 sequence: CASSLADRDLNEQFF. The DNA of the CDR3 is TGCGCCAGCAGCTTGGCTGACAGGGACCTCAATGAGCAGTTCTTC.

The rearrangement uses TRBV30 and TRBJ1-1; no firm D call. V dropped 1 base and J dropped 4 bases, with 16 bases sitting between them. The CDR3 has 15 amino acids. Germline V gene sequence: CDR1 GTSNPN, CDR2 SVGIG (reference sequence). CDR3 protein: CAWSELRRPATEAFF. CDR3 in DNA: TGTGCCTGGAGTGAACTGCGGAGGCCTGCCACTGAAGCTTTCTTT.

This clone was observed a handful of times. Other DNA sequences in this sample translate to the same CDR3. This sequence joins TRBV19 and TRBJ2-7; D may be TRBD2 (6 bases). CDR1 and CDR2 from the germline V gene are LNHDA and SQIVND (reference sequence). With 1 base removed from V and 2 bases from J, the gap between germline ends came to 6 bases. The CDR3 extends over 13 amino acids. The CDR3 DNA reads TGTGCCAGTAGTATAGGACTAGCCTACGAGCAGTACTTC. Protein product: CASSIGLAYEQYF.

The rearrangement uses TRBV28 and TRBJ2-7, with a weak D call TRBD1 (5 bases). Germline V gives CDR1 MDHEN, CDR2 SYDVKM. CDR3 size: 15 residues. V dropped 6 bases and J dropped 3 bases, with 18 bases sitting between them. The CDR3 is CASSPMGPINYEQYF. The CDR3 DNA reads as TGTGCCAGCAGCCCCATGGGGCCTATAAACTACGAGCAGTACTTC.

The rearrangement joins TRBV30 to TRBJ1-1, with D possibly being TRBD1 (6 bases). Germline CDR1 reads GTSNPN; CDR2 reads SVGIG (reference sequence). This CDR3 has 17 residues. Trimming cost V 1 base and J 5 bases, with 23 bases left between them. CDR3 sequence: CAWSEGTGWRYGTEAFF. CDR3 DNA sequence: TGTGCCTGGAGTGAAGGAACAGGGTGGAGATATGGAACTGAAGCTTTCTTT.

J is TRBJ2-7 and V is TRBV19; 10 bases match TRBD1. Trimming took 5 bases from V and 2 from J; bases not matched to a gene: 6. The CDR3 totals 15 residues. CDR1 and CDR2 (germline): LNHDA, SQIVND (reference sequence). The CDR3 spells CASSPLGQGPYEQYF. CDR3 in DNA: TGTGCCAGTAGTCCGTTGGGACAGGGGCCCTACGAGCAGTACTTC.

The chain uses TRBV2 and TRBJ2-1, with 13 bases that match TRBD2. The germline CDR1 and CDR2 sequences are SNHLY and FYNNEI. The CDR3 spans 14 residues. Trimming removed 6 bases from V and 6 bases from J; junction bases left unmatched: 2. CDR3: CASRRTSGGNEQFF. The CDR3 nucleotides read TGTGCCAGCAGGAGGACTAGCGGGGGCAATGAGCAGTTCTTC. The full variable domain, with the rest looked up from reference TRBV2 and TRBJ2-1, is EPEVTQTPSHQVTQMGQEVILRCVPISNHLYFYWYRQILGQKVEFLVSFYNNEISEKSEIFDDQFSVERPDGSNFTLKIRSTKLEDSAMYFCASRRTSGGNEQFFGPGTRLTVL.

This chain joins TRBV7-2 and TRBJ2-1; D gene uncertain. Trimming took 4 bases from V and 10 from J, leaving 11 bases between them. Germline CDR1 reads SGHTA; CDR2 reads FQGNSA. CDR3 length equals 12 residues. The CDR3: CASSSFFREQFF. CDR3 DNA sequence: TGTGCCAGCAGCTCCTTTTTTCGGGAGCAGTTCTTC.

This clone occurred once. The V and J genes are TRBV19 and TRBJ1-1, with 7 nucleotides matching TRBD1. V lost 4 bases and J lost 1; bases outside the gene matches: 6. Germline V gene data show CDR1 as LNHDA and CDR2 as SQIVND (reference sequence). CDR3 length equals 15 residues. CDR3 region: CASSTKQGPNTEAFF. CDR3 nucleotide sequence: TGTGCCAGTAGTACTAAACAGGGGCCGAACACTGAAGCTTTCTTT. The full variable domain, its missing parts supplied by reference TRBV19 and TRBJ1-1, is DGGITQSPKYLFRKEGQNVTLSCEQNLNHDAMYWYRQDPGQGLRLIYYSQIVNDFQKGDIAEGYSVSREKKESFPLTVTSAQKNPTAFYLCASSTKQGPNTEAFFGQGTRLTVV.

The chain carries TRBV5-5 and TRBJ2-2; a possible D gene is TRBD1 (5 bases). Germline assignment: CDR1 SGHKS and CDR2 YYEKEE (reference sequence). This CDR3 has 14 residues. The V and J ends lost 3 bases and 1 base respectively, with 7 bases between them. The CDR3 spells CASSSTENTGELFF. DNA for the CDR3: TGTGCCAGCAGCTCGACAGAGAACACCGGGGAGCTGTTTTTT.

This clone was seen just once. The chain has TRBV5-5 and TRBJ2-1; 12 bases match TRBD2. J gave up 4 bases and V 4 bases, and 9 bases lay outside the gene matches. This CDR3 comprises 17 residues. Germline V CDR1 and CDR2: SGHKS, YYEKEE (reference sequence). The CDR3 nucleotides read TGTGCCAGCAGCCGCGCGTCGGGACTAGCGGGTTACAATGAGCAGTTCTTC. Its translation: CASSRASGLAGYNEQFF.

The chain uses TRBV2 and TRBJ2-7; TRBD2 is a possible D gene (6 bases). Trimming pared 6 bases from V and 5 bases from J, leaving 11 bases between. CDR3 length equals 12 residues. CDR1 is SNHLY, CDR2 FYNNEI, per germline. CDR3: CASSQTRDEQYF. The DNA for the CDR3 is TGTGCCAGCAGCCAGACTAGAGACGAGCAGTACTTC.

The rearrangement joins TRBV7-8 to TRBJ2-1; TRBD1 aligns across 8 bases. Germline CDR1 and CDR2: SGHVS and FQNEAQ. J was trimmed by 9 bases and V by 1 base; bases with no gene match: 2. CDR3 size: 13 residues. The CDR3 region has the DNA TGTGCCAGCAGCTTAGGACAGGGGCGTGAGCAGTTCTTC. Translating it yields CASSLGQGREQFF. The complete variable domain, with remaining parts taken from reference TRBV7-8 and TRBJ2-1, reads GAGVSQSPRYKVAKRGQDVALRCDPISGHVSLFWYQQALGQGPEFLTYFQNEAQLDKSGLPSDRFFAERPEGSVSTLKIQRTQQEDSAVYLCASSLGQGREQFFGPGTRLTVL.

The CDR3 here is CASSTHWTGIDGYTF. Written as DNA, the CDR3 is TGTGCCAGCAGTACCCATTGGACAGGGATTGACGGCTACACCTTC. The chain combines TRBV6-5 with TRBJ1-2, with TRBD1 matching 8 bases. The germline V gene encodes CDR1 MNHEY and CDR2 SVGAGI. The CDR3 loop spans 15 amino acids. V dropped 5 bases and J dropped 8; count of bases not matched to a gene: 13.

In its sample, this clone was seen once. The rearrangement uses TRBV6-5 and TRBJ1-2; D might be TRBD1 (5 bases). The V end was cut by 6 bases, the J end by 2 bases, with 10 bases between. The CDR3 extends over 13 amino acids. Germline values: CDR1 MNHEY, CDR2 SVGAGI. The CDR3 DNA reads as TGTGCCAGCAGGCGCGGGGCGAACTATGGCTACACCTTC. Encoded protein: CASRRGANYGYTF.

The gene calls are TRBV7-2 and TRBJ2-1; 9 nucleotides agree with TRBD2. This CDR3 spans 14 amino acids. Looked up from germline, CDR1 is SGHTA and CDR2 is FQGNSA. The J segment lost 9 bases and the V segment lost 3 bases, leaving 6 bases of the junction unmatched. The CDR3 bases are TGTGCCAGCAGCTTGGGGACTAGCATGGGTGAGCAGTTCTTC. Translating gives CASSLGTSMGEQFF. Full variable domain (rest looked up from reference TRBV7-2 and TRBJ2-1): GAGVSQSPSNKVTEKGKDVELRCDPISGHTALYWYRQSLGQGLEFLIYFQGNSAPDKSGLPSDRFSAERTGGSVSTLTIQRTQQEDSAVYLCASSLGTSMGEQFFGPGTRLTVL.

J is TRBJ2-3 and V is TRBV27, with 8 bases that match TRBD1. This CDR3 has 16 residues. CDR1 and CDR2 (germline): MNHEY, SMNVEV (reference sequence). Losses at the gene ends were 5 bases for V and 6 bases for J; bases not matched to a gene: 13. The CDR3 region is CASSHPRGRGPDTQYF. The CDR3 nucleotides are TGTGCCAGCAGTCACCCCAGGGGGCGAGGTCCCGATACGCAGTATTTT.

The chain's CDR3 is CASRTGTSGYNEQFF. The CDR3 region has the DNA TGTGCCAGCAGGACCGGGACTAGCGGCTACAATGAGCAGTTCTTC. V is TRBV2 and J is TRBJ2-1, with 11 nucleotides matching TRBD2. The V and J ends lost 6 bases and 3 bases, in that order; junction bases with no gene match: 4. The length of the CDR3 is 15 residues. CDR1 is SNHLY and CDR2 is FYNNEI in the germline V gene.

This clone came up once. The rearrangement joins TRBV6-2 or TRBV6-3 to TRBJ2-5; weak D call: TRBD2 (5 bases). The CDR3 covers 12 residues. Trimming stripped 5 bases from V and 2 bases from J, with 6 bases between. Germline V gene sequence: CDR1 MNHEY, CDR2 SVGEGT. In DNA, the CDR3 is TGTGCCAGCAGTCCGGGACAAGAGACCCAGTACTTC. Translation gives CASSPGQETQYF.

V is TRBV19 and J is TRBJ1-1, with D perhaps matching TRBD1 (5 bases). V shed 4 bases and J shed 5 bases, with 8 bases lying between them. The CDR3 is 12 amino acids. Germline V gene lookup returns CDR1 LNHDA and CDR2 SQIVND (reference sequence). The CDR3 DNA reads as TGTGCCAGTAGTAGCAGGGTGACTGAAGCTTTCTTT. Translation: CASSSRVTEAFF.

The rearrangement links TRBV10-3 to TRBJ1-2; 7 bases fit TRBD1. The CDR3 is 12 amino acids. Trimming removed 5 bases from V and 8 bases from J; junction bases left unmatched: 5. Germline CDR1 and CDR2: ENHRY and SYGVKD. CDR3 coding DNA: TGTGCCATCAGTACAGGGGTCGCGGGCTACACCTTC. Amino acids: CAISTGVAGYTF.

J is TRBJ1-4 and V is TRBV30; TRBD1 is a possible D gene (5 bases). CDR3 length equals 13 residues. Germline V gene sequence: CDR1 GTSNPN, CDR2 SVGIG (reference sequence). Trimming removed 0 bases at V and 7 bases at J, with 9 bases between. The CDR3 reads CAWSVGGSEKLFF. The DNA for the CDR3 is TGTGCCTGGAGTGTGGGGGGAAGTGAAAAACTGTTTTTT. Full variable domain (missing parts from reference TRBV30 and TRBJ1-4): SQTIHQWPATLVQPVGSPLSLECTVEGTSNPNLYWYRQAAGRGLQLLFYSVGIGQISSEVPQNLSASRPQDRQFILSSKKLLLSDSGFYLCAWSVGGSEKLFFGSGTQLSVL.

On this clone: Other nucleotide sequences in the sample specify the same CDR3. The rearrangement joins TRBV3-1 (or the pseudogene TRBV3-2) to TRBJ2-7, with D maybe TRBD2 (5 bases). CDR1 LGHDT and CDR2 YNNKEL come from the germline V gene (reference sequence). The CDR3 length is 14 residues. V was pared by 1 base and J by 2 bases, with 9 bases between. The CDR3 bases are TGTGCCAGCAGCCAAGGGACTCGGACCTACGAGCAGTACTTC. This gives the protein CASSQGTRTYEQYF.

This sequence joins TRBV6-5 and TRBJ1-6, with 9 bases aligning to TRBD1. CDR3 length equals 15 residues. Germline CDR1 is MNHEY and CDR2 is SVGAGI. V lost 7 bases, J lost 8 bases, and 9 bases stayed unmatched. The CDR3 reads CASTRGTGFDSPLHF. The CDR3 DNA sequence: TGTGCCAGCACTCGGGGGACAGGGTTTGATTCACCCCTCCACTTT.

The chain employs TRBV7-2 and TRBJ1-1; D is uncertain. The length of the CDR3 is 15 residues. The V gene lost 1 base and the J gene lost 1 base, with 10 bases spanning the gap. The V gene's germline CDR1 is SGHTA and CDR2 FQGNSA. The CDR3 DNA sequence: TGTGCCAGCAGCTTAGATGGATCGGGGAACACTGAAGCTTTCTTT. This translates into CASSLDGSGNTEAFF.

The chain joins TRBV27 to TRBJ1-2, with D maybe TRBD1 (5 bases). V was trimmed by 3 bases and J by 2 bases, leaving 13 bases between them. Germline CDR1 MNHEY, CDR2 SMNVEV (reference sequence). The CDR3 has 15 amino acids. The CDR3 here is CASSLVGGVNYGYTF. The CDR3, as DNA: TGTGCCAGCAGTTTGGTGGGAGGGGTAAACTATGGCTACACCTTC.

CDR3 region: CASSLAGTAYEQYF. The CDR3 DNA reads as TGCGCCAGCAGCTTGGCCGGGACAGCCTACGAGCAGTACTTC. The V gene is TRBV5-1, the J gene TRBJ2-7, with 7 bases fitting TRBD1. The V segment lost 0 bases and the J segment 2 bases; nucleotides outside the gene matches: 2. The CDR3 has 14 residues. Germline loops: CDR1 SGHRS, CDR2 YFSETQ.

V gene TRBV7-2 combines with J gene TRBJ1-1; D might be TRBD1 (5 bases). This CDR3 region has 15 residues. Germline V gene lookup returns CDR1 SGHTA and CDR2 FQGNSA. Trimming shortened V by 5 bases and J by 1 base, and 14 bases separated the two germline ends. The CDR3 loop reads CASSPRRGGNTEAFF. CDR3 sequence (DNA): TGTGCCAGCAGCCCCCGTCGGGGGGGGAACACTGAAGCTTTCTTT.